Listed below are T cell receptor beta chains from one sample, sequenced in a study of T cell responses to AZD1222 COVID-19 vaccine. Sequenced by immunoSEQ multiplex PCR; TCRdb stores in-frame clones only, minus some. The table includes roughly 100,000 clones, about nine tenths detected once. Sequencing was performed on peripheral blood, taken 28 days after the second AZD1222 dose. These receptors originate from an adult who received the AZD1222 COVID-19 vaccine. The CDR3 runs from the conserved cysteine through the conserved F or W. A D gene is named only where the DNA matches it firmly.

D,J,V,CDR3
NA,TRBJ2-7,TRBV18,CASSPQAYEQYF
TRBD2,TRBJ2-6,TRBV4-3,CASSPSGLAAPRSGANVLTF
NA,TRBJ1-1,TRBV7-9,CASSLRRENTEAFF
NA,TRBJ2-5,TRBV4-3,CASSQGGQAQETQYF
NA,TRBJ2-3,TRBV7-8,CASSARREDTQYF
NA,TRBJ1-2,TRBV7-9,CASSLGAAYGYTF
NA,TRBJ2-7,TRBV12-3/TRBV12-4,CASSPGRYEQYF
TRBD2,TRBJ2-4,TRBV7-9,CASRPTSGGAKNIQYF
NA,TRBJ2-2,TRBV7-6,CASSLLGNTGELFF
NA,TRBJ1-1,TRBV7-8,CASSYNRQEAFF
TRBD2,TRBJ2-1,TRBV9,CASSVGLAGINEQFF
NA,TRBJ1-2,TRBV19,CASSWGRGNYGYTF
TRBD1,TRBJ1-2,TRBV27,CASSPGTGGLYGYTF
NA,TRBJ2-3,TRBV11-2,CASSLEWGTQYF
NA,TRBJ1-2,TRBV16,CASSQSQTTNYGYTF
NA,TRBJ1-1,TRBV6-6,CASSYGLTGNTEAFF
TRBD2,TRBJ2-7,TRBV2,CASSVTSSPGEQYF
TRBD2,TRBJ2-3,TRBV9,CASSVAASGGPRADTQYF
NA,TRBJ1-1,TRBV18,CASSPFGEGGTEAFF
NA,TRBJ2-7,TRBV27,CASSLRLGEFYEQYF
NA,TRBJ2-3,TRBV30,CAWSQSGTDTQYF
NA,TRBJ2-7,TRBV12-5,CASADPGGSEQYF
TRBD1,TRBJ1-6,TRBV2,CASKETGTGGSPLHF
TRBD1,TRBJ1-1,TRBV12-3/TRBV12-4,CASSLQGATEAFF
NA,TRBJ1-1,TRBV7-9,CASSPRDPWEAFF
TRBD1,TRBJ2-7,TRBV29-1,CSVEGDRGSAYEQYF